The present T cell receptor beta chain was sequenced within a study of blood T cell repertoires in COVID-19. The J segment lost 0 bases and the V segment lost 6 bases, leaving 2 bases of the junction unmatched. The length of the CDR3 is 14 residues. Per germline, CDR1 MNHEY and CDR2 SVGAGI. Clones were sequenced by immunoSEQ multiplex PCR, and TCRdb holds only the in-frame ones, with some missing. The sample shows more than 50,000 clones, 74% of them seen only once. Sequencing was carried out using peripheral blood. This TCR was sampled from a woman older than 75 with acute or convalescent COVID-19. This chain links TRBV6-5 with TRBJ1-3, with 7 nucleotides matching TRBD1. CDR3 residues: CASRGTVSGNTIYF. The CDR3 DNA reads as TGTGCCAGCAGAGGGACAGTCTCTGGAAACACCATATATTTT.